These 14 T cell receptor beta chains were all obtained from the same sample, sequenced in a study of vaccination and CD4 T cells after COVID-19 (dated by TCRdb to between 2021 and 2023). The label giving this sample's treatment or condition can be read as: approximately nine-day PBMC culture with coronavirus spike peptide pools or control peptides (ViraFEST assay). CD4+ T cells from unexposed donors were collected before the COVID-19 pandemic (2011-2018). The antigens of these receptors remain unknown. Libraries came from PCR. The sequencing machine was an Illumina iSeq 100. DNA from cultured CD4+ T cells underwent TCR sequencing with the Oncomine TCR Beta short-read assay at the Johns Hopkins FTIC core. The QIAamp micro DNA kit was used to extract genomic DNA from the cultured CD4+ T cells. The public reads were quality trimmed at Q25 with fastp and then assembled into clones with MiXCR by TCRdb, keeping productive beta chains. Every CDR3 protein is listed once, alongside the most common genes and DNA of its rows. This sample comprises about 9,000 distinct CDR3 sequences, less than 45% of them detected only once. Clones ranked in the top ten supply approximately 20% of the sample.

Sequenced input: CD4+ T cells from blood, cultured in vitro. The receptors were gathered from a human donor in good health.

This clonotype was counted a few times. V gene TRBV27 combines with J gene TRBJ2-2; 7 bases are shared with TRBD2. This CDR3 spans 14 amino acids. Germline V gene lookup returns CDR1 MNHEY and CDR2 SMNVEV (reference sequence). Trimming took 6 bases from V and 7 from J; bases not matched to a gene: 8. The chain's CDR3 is CASRTVLAVGELFF. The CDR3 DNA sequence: TGTGCCAGCAGAACCGTCCTAGCGGTCGGGGAGCTGTTTTTT.

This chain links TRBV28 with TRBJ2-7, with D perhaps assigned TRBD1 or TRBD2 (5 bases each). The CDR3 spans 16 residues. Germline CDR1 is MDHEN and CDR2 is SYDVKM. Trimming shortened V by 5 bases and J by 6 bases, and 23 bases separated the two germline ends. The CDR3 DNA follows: TGTGCCAGCAGTCTAAACCGGGACCAGGGATCGTCCGAGCAGTACTTC. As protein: CASSLNRDQGSSEQYF.

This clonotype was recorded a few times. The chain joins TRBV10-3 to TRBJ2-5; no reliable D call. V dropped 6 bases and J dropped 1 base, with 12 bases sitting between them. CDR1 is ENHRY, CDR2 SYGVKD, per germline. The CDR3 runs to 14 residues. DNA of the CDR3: TGTGCCATCAGACCTAGAGAAGGCCAAGAGACCCAGTACTTC. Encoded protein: CAIRPREGQETQYF.

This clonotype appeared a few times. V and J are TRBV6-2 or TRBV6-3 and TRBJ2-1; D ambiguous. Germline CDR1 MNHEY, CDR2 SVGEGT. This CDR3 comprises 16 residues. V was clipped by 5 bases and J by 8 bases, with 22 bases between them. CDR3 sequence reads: CASSLLGSLIVDEQFF. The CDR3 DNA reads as TGTGCCAGCAGTCTTCTGGGCTCGTTAATTGTAGATGAGCAGTTCTTC.

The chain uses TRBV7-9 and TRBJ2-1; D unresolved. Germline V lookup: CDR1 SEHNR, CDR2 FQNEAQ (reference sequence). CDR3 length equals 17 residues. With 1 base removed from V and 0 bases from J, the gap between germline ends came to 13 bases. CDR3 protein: CASSLVQRVSSYNEQFF. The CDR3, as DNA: TGTGCCAGCAGCTTAGTTCAACGGGTCAGCTCCTACAATGAGCAGTTCTTC.

CDR3 region: CSARDPRNYGYTF. For the CDR3, the DNA is TGCAGTGCTAGAGATCCTCGTAACTATGGCTACACCTTC. This sequence joins TRBV20-1 and TRBJ1-2, with no clear D. Germline values: CDR1 DFQATT, CDR2 SNEGSKA (reference sequence). With 0 bases removed from V and 1 base from J, the gap between germline ends came to 6 bases. The CDR3 consists of 13 residues.

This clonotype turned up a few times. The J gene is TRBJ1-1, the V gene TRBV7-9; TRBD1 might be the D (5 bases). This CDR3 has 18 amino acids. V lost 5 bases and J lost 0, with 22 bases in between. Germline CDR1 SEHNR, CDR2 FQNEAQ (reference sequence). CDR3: CASSPSLRGPLMNTEAFF. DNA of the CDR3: TGTGCCAGCAGCCCTTCCCTCCGGGGCCCATTGATGAACACTGAAGCTTTCTTT.

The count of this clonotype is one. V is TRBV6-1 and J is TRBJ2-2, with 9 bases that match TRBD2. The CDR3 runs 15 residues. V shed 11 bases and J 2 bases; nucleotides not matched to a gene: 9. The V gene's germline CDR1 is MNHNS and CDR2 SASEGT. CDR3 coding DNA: TGTGCCTCAACGTTAGCGGGAGCTAACACCGGGGAGCTGTTTTTT. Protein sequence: CASTLAGANTGELFF.

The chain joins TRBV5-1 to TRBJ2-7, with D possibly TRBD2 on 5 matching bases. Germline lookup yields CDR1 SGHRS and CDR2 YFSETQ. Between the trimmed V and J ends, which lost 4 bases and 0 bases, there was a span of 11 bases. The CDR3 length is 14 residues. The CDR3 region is CASSLTGYSYEQYF. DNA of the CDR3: TGCGCCAGCAGCCTCACGGGGTACTCCTACGAGCAGTACTTC.

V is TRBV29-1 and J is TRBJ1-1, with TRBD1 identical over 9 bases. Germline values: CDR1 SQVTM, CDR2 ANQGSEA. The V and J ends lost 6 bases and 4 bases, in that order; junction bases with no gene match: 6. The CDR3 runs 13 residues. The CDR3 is CSVTQGASTEAFF. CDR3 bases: TGCAGCGTCACACAGGGGGCGAGCACTGAAGCTTTCTTT. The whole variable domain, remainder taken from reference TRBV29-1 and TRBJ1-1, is SAVISQKPSRDICQRGTSLTIQCQVDSQVTMMFWYRQQPGQSLTLIATANQGSEATYESGFVIDKFPISRPNLTFSTLTVSNMSPEDSSIYLCSVTQGASTEAFFGQGTRLTVV.

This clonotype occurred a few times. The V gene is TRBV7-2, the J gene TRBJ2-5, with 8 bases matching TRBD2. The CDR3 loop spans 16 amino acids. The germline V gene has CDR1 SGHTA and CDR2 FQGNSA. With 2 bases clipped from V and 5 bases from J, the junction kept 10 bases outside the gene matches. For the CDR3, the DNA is TGTGCCAGCAGCTTAAACCGTCGGGAGGGTGGGGAGACCCAGTACTTC. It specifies CASSLNRREGGETQYF.

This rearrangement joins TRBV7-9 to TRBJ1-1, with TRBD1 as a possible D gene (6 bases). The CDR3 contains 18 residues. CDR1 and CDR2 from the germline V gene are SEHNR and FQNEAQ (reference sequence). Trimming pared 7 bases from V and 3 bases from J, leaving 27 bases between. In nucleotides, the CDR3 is TGTGCCAGCACCACTTACGGGGGCCTCGGTCGCCTGGACACTGAAGCTTTCTTT. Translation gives CASTTYGGLGRLDTEAFF.

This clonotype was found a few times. DNA of the CDR3: TGTGCCAGCAGTTACTCCCTCATTGACAGGGGGCTGCGCACAGATACGCAGTATTTT. As protein: CASSYSLIDRGLRTDTQYF. The chain couples TRBV6-2 or TRBV6-3 to TRBJ2-3, with TRBD1 identical over 10 bases. This CDR3 is built from 19 residues. Trimming removed 0 bases from V and 1 base from J; junction bases left unmatched: 10. From germline, CDR1 is MNHEY and CDR2 SVGEGT.

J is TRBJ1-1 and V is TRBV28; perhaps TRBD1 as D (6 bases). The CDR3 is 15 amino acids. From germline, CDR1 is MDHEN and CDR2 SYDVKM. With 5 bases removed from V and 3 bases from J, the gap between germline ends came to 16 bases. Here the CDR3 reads CASSKPGVRDTEAFF. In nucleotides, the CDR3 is TGTGCCAGCAGTAAACCAGGGGTTCGGGACACTGAAGCTTTCTTT.